The rows below give T cell receptor beta chains drawn from one sample of a study of a mutant IDH1 vaccine in newly diagnosed glioma. Libraries were prepared by immunoSEQ multiplex PCR; TCRdb keeps only in-frame clonotypes and omits some of them. The sample lists about 60,000 clones; roughly 80% were seen once. The antigens these receptors bind are not known. The specimen was PBMCs, collected from a glioma patient whose treatment included an IDH1 peptide vaccine. The receptors were gathered from a woman aged 50 to 60 with glioma. The CDR3 runs from the conserved cysteine through the conserved F or W. A D gene is named only where the DNA matches it firmly. A row's size may be missing; if present it is once, few, many or a size class.

j_call	clone_size	d_call	v_call	cdr3_aa	cdr3_nt
TRBJ2-7	once	TRBD1	TRBV5-8	CASSLRQGGSYEQYF	TGTGCCAGCAGCCTGCGACAGGGGGGGTCCTACGAGCAGTACTTC
TRBJ2-2	-	-	TRBV7-2	CASSKIRTLNTGELFF	TGTGCCAGCAGTAAGATACGAACATTGAACACCGGGGAGCTGTTTTTT
TRBJ1-1	-	-	TRBV7-2	CASSTPRDSREAFF	TGTGCCAGCAGCACCCCAAGGGACTCACGTGAAGCTTTCTTT
TRBJ1-4	-	-	TRBV7-9	CASSLGAGTNEKLFF	TGTGCCAGCAGCTTAGGTGCGGGAACTAATGAAAAACTGTTTTTT
TRBJ1-2	-	TRBD1	TRBV7-3	CASSLNPPVEGAYGYTF	TGTGCCAGCAGCTTAAATCCGCCGGTGGAGGGGGCCTATGGCTACACCTTC
TRBJ1-1	-	-	TRBV21-1	CASSKNTEAFF	TGTGCCAGCAGCAAAAACACTGAAGCTTTCTTT
TRBJ2-5	-	TRBD2	TRBV9	CASSMGLAGVQETQYF	TGTGCCAGCAGCATGGGACTAGCGGGGGTCCAAGAGACCCAGTACTTC
TRBJ2-7	once	TRBD2	TRBV27	CASRVPGTMPYEQYF	TGTGCCAGCAGAGTGCCCGGGACTATGCCCTACGAGCAGTACTTC
TRBJ2-3	-	TRBD2	TRBV25-1	CASSDGRGKDTQYF	TGTGCCAGCAGTGATGGGCGGGGGAAAGATACGCAGTATTTT
TRBJ2-5	-	TRBD2	TRBV7-2	CASSPTSGGTGETQYF	TGTGCCAGCAGCCCCACTAGCGGGGGGACGGGAGAGACCCAGTACTTC
TRBJ1-2	-	-	TRBV30	CAWSVLGGTNYGYTF	TGTGCCTGGAGTGTACTCGGGGGCACAAACTATGGCTACACCTTC
TRBJ1-1	-	-	TRBV20-1	CSASLNTEAFF	TGCAGTGCCAGCCTGAACACTGAAGCTTTCTTT
TRBJ2-5	-	TRBD2	TRBV9	CASSVKAGGQETQYF	TGTGCCAGCAGCGTTAAAGCGGGGGGACAGGAGACCCAGTACTTC
TRBJ1-3	once	-	TRBV4-3	CASSQAAILSGNTIYF	TGCGCCAGCAGCCAAGCGGCGATCCTCTCTGGAAACACCATATATTTT
TRBJ2-7	-	TRBD1	TRBV7-9	CASSLPGQGIYEQYF	TGTGCCAGCAGCCTACCGGGACAGGGAATCTACGAGCAGTACTTC
TRBJ2-7	-	-	TRBV28	CASSPGSSYEQYF	TGTGCCAGCAGTCCCGGTAGCTCCTACGAGCAGTACTTC
TRBJ2-1	once	-	TRBV4-2	CASSQDLGTWIF	TGTGCCAGCAGCCAAGATCTCGGGACGTGGATCTTC
TRBJ1-3	-	-	TRBV7-2	CASSGPTRGFGNTIYF	TGTGCCAGCAGCGGTCCCACGCGGGGCTTTGGAAACACCATATATTTT
TRBJ2-3	few	-	TRBV18	CASSATDTQYF	TGTGCCAGCTCAGCAACAGATACGCAGTATTTT
TRBJ1-3	once	-	TRBV18	CASSEEQGNTIYF	TGTGCCAGCTCGGAAGAACAGGGAAACACCATATATTTT
TRBJ1-3	-	-	TRBV10-3	CATRELSGNTIYF	TGTGCCACGCGGGAACTTTCTGGAAACACCATATATTTT
TRBJ2-7	-	-	TRBV7-9	CASSHGTYEQYF	TGTGCCAGCAGCCACGGGACTTACGAGCAGTACTTC
TRBJ1-1	-	-	TRBV5-1	CASLGVRGEAFF	TGCGCCAGCTTAGGGGTAAGGGGTGAAGCTTTCTTT
TRBJ1-1	-	-	TRBV7-3	CASSFTANTEAFF	TGTGCCAGCAGCTTTACAGCGAACACTGAAGCTTTCTTT
TRBJ1-1	few	-	TRBV29-1	CSAGDLQTEAFF	TGCAGCGCTGGGGACTTACAGACTGAAGCTTTCTTT
TRBJ2-7	-	-	TRBV11-2	CASSASRGASEQYF	TGTGCCAGCAGCGCTTCGAGGGGGGCTAGCGAGCAGTACTTC
TRBJ1-3	-	-	TRBV5-5	CASSLDSGSGNTIYF	TGTGCCAGCAGCTTAGACAGCGGCTCTGGAAACACCATATATTTT
TRBJ1-1	-	-	TRBV6-5	CASSYGGNTEAFF	TGTGCCAGCAGTTACGGGGGGAACACTGAAGCTTTCTTT
TRBJ1-2	-	TRBD1	TRBV19	CASSFTGGLGYTF	TGTGCCAGTAGTTTTACAGGGGGCTTGGGCTACACCTTC
TRBJ2-1	-	-	TRBV7-2	CASSLEQSSYNEQFF	TGTGCCAGCAGCTTGGAACAGAGCTCCTACAATGAGCAGTTCTTC
TRBJ1-6	-	-	TRBV28	CASSLGSRGNSPLHF	TGTGCCAGCAGTTTAGGCTCAAGGGGTAATTCACCCCTCCACTTT
TRBJ1-3	-	-	TRBV4-3	CASSQGHLSGNTIYF	TGCGCCAGCAGCCAGGGACACTTGTCTGGAAACACCATATATTTT
TRBJ1-1	few	TRBD1	TRBV29-1	CSVGQGGTEAFF	TGCAGCGTCGGACAGGGAGGGACTGAAGCTTTCTTT
TRBJ1-5	-	TRBD1	TRBV6-1	CASSPGQGLQPQHF	TGTGCCAGCAGTCCGGGACAGGGGCTTCAGCCCCAGCATTTT
TRBJ2-6	-	-	TRBV10-3	CAISGTVSGANVLTF	TGTGCCATCAGTGGAACCGTATCTGGGGCCAACGTCCTGACTTTC
TRBJ1-5	once	TRBD1	TRBV9	CASSPDRGFDQPQHF	TGTGCCAGCAGCCCCGACAGGGGGTTCGATCAGCCCCAGCATTTT
TRBJ2-1	-	TRBD2	TRBV2	CASRKRTSGGDNEQFF	TGTGCCAGCAGAAAAAGGACTAGCGGGGGGGACAATGAGCAGTTCTTC
TRBJ1-6	-	-	TRBV6-5	CASSYRRGDSPLHF	TGTGCCAGCAGTTACAGGAGGGGGGATTCACCCCTCCACTTT
TRBJ1-1	-	-	TRBV11-2	CASTLGAGDNTEAFF	TGTGCCAGCACCCTTGGGGCAGGTGACAACACTGAAGCTTTCTTT
TRBJ1-2	-	TRBD1	TRBV12-5	CASGLDVKGQGNYGYTF	TGTGCTAGTGGTTTGGATGTGAAGGGACAGGGAAACTATGGCTACACCTTC
TRBJ1-3	-	TRBD1	TRBV5-4	CASSLQGGSGNTIYF	TGTGCCAGCAGCTTACAGGGGGGCTCTGGAAACACCATATATTTT
TRBJ2-1	-	TRBD1	TRBV18	CASSPRDRVYNEQFF	TGTGCCAGCTCACCACGGGACAGGGTCTACAATGAGCAGTTCTTC
TRBJ2-7	once	-	TRBV7-9	CASSFGSRDEQYF	TGTGCCAGCAGCTTCGGGTCTCGCGACGAGCAGTACTTC
TRBJ2-7	-	-	TRBV5-5	CASSLERSSYEQYF	TGTGCCAGCAGCTTGGAGCGGTCTAGCTACGAGCAGTACTTC
TRBJ1-1	few	-	TRBV27	CASSLSSGRTEAFF	TGTGCCAGCAGTTTATCGTCGGGACGGACTGAAGCTTTCTTT
TRBJ2-6	-	-	TRBV7-9	CASSLLPSGANVLTF	TGTGCCAGCAGCTTACTCCCCTCTGGGGCCAACGTCCTGACTTTC
TRBJ1-5	-	TRBD1	TRBV28	CASSLAGTGNQPQHF	TGTGCCAGCAGTCTAGCCGGGACAGGGAATCAGCCCCAGCATTTT
TRBJ2-7	-	-	TRBV10-3	CAISRGSAYEQYF	TGTGCCATCTCCCGGGGGTCGGCCTACGAGCAGTACTTC
TRBJ1-1	once	-	TRBV10-3	CAISEWSGTRTEAFF	TGTGCCATCAGTGAGTGGAGTGGAACTCGGACTGAAGCTTTCTTT
TRBJ2-2	-	-	TRBV6-1	CASSEASRELTGELFF	TGTGCCAGCAGTGAAGCGAGCAGGGAGCTCACCGGGGAGCTGTTTTTT
TRBJ1-5	-	-	TRBV5-1	CASSIGPPGNQPQHF	TGCGCCAGCAGCATAGGGCCCCCGGGCAATCAGCCCCAGCATTTT
TRBJ1-1	-	-	TRBV11-2	CASSLEFGSRNTEAFF	TGTGCCAGCAGCTTAGAATTTGGTTCAAGGAACACTGAAGCTTTCTTT
TRBJ2-7	once	TRBD1	TRBV18	CASSPGTADEQYF	TGTGCCAGCTCACCCGGGACAGCAGACGAGCAGTACTTC
TRBJ2-3	-	TRBD2	TRBV4-1	CASSQVLAGATDTQYF	TGCGCCAGCAGCCAAGTACTAGCGGGGGCCACAGATACGCAGTATTTT
TRBJ1-5	few	-	TRBV12-5	CASGLVLPGALYGNQPQHF	TGTGCTAGTGGTTTGGTACTCCCAGGGGCATTATACGGCAATCAGCCCCAGCATTTT
TRBJ1-1	-	-	TRBV7-3	CASSPQGVRTEAFF	TGTGCCAGCAGCCCTCAGGGCGTGAGAACTGAAGCTTTCTTT